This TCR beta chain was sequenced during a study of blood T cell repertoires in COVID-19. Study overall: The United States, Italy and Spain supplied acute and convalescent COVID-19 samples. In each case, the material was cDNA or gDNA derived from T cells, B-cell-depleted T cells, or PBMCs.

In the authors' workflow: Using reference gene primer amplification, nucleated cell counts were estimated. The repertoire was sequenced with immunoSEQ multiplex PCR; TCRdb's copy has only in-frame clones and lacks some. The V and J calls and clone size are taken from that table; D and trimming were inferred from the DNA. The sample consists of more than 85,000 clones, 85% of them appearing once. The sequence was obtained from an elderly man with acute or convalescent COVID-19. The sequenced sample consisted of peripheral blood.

Written as DNA, the CDR3 is TGTGCCAGCAGCTTAAAGACAGGGGCCGGGGAGCTGTTTTTT. It is translated as CASSLKTGAGELFF. This chain links TRBV11-2 with TRBJ2-2; 8 nucleotides match TRBD1. The ends lost 2 bases at V and 6 bases at J; junction bases unmatched: 2. CDR3 length equals 14 residues. The V gene's germline CDR1 is SGHAT and CDR2 FQNNGV. Using reference TRBV11-2 and TRBJ2-2 for the parts outside the CDR3, the full variable domain is EAGVAQSPRYKIIEKRQSVAFWCNPISGHATLYWYQQILGQGPKLLIQFQNNGVVDDSQLPKDRFSAERLKGVDSTLKIQPAKLEDSAVYLCASSLKTGAGELFFGEGSRLTVL.